The following is a T cell receptor beta chain sequence with its context. What it binds is unknown. The sample is drawn from a study of T cell responses to AZD1222 COVID-19 vaccine. Trimming cost V 1 base and J 4 bases, with 10 bases left between them. CDR3 size: 15 residues. The germline V gene has CDR1 SGHTA and CDR2 FQGNSA. Study findings and constraints: Clonal diversity was possibly underestimated, and white British individuals and females predominated among donors. The reported proportion of spike-specific TCRs targeting unmutated variant regions was nearly half. Baseline serostatus was positive in only six AZD1222 recipients. Repertoire sampling occurred only after the peak T cell response.

TCRdb's copy holds only in-frame clones and misses some; the assay was immunoSEQ multiplex PCR. Found here are 30,000 to 35,000 clones, about 89% of them singletons; the top ten hold around 45%. The sequence derives from an adult in good health. The rearrangement uses TRBV7-2 and TRBJ1-4, with D perhaps matching TRBD1 (5 bases). The specimen comprised peripheral blood, sampled on day 0 of AZD1222 vaccination. The CDR3 region has the DNA TGTGCCAGCAGCTTAGGGGGACCGATTAATGAAAAACTGTTTTTT. This gives the protein CASSLGGPINEKLFF.